This TCR beta chain originates from a study of T cell repertoires in cytomegalovirus infection. For the study at large: Public TCR beta signature analysis indicated the presence of both CMV infection and matching HLA type. Study-level points and caveats: Totalled public TCR beta family frequency picked out people who carried CMV plus the relevant HLA. It was HLA-C-restricted CMV-specific TCR beta clonotypes that dominated the response ex vivo.

Of note for this clonotype: Its antigen remains unknown.

Germline CDR1 is SGHAT and CDR2 is FQNNGV. V was pared by 2 bases and J by 4 bases, with 7 bases between. The CDR3 length is 13 residues. One entry per CDR3 protein results from TCRdb running MiXCR on the reads. This table holds 120,000 to 150,000 distinct CDR3 sequences, approximately 5.9% found once. V usage is TRBV11-2 and J usage is TRBJ2-3; D is uncertain. What was sequenced was PBMCs. This receptor was taken from a human donor in good health (CMV status not recorded). Some clones in this sample may be carry-over from other donors' samples. CDR3 protein: CASSLIVPDTQYF. The CDR3 region has the DNA TGTGCCAGCAGCTTAATTGTTCCAGATACGCAGTATTTT. Based on the CDR3 plus reference TRBV11-2 and TRBJ2-3, the full variable domain is EAGVAQSPRYKIIEKRQSVAFWCNPISGHATLYWYQQILGQGPKLLIQFQNNGVVDDSQLPKDRFSAERLKGVDSTLKIQPAKLEDSAVYLCASSLIVPDTQYFGPGTRLTVL.